This TCR beta chain was sequenced in a study of blood T cells in healthy people across ages. Combining a sample-barcoded 5' primer with a J-beta primer mix, a second PCR ran for 7 to 11 cycles. TCRdb re-called the 5' RACE reads through MiXCR, storing one row per CDR3 protein. This repertoire shows hundreds of thousands of distinct CDR3 sequences, approximately 59% found once; its top ten account for roughly 34%. CDR1 is SNHLY, CDR2 FYNNEI, per germline. The CDR3 loop spans 15 amino acids. The V end was cut by 2 bases, the J end by 0 bases, with 8 bases between. No fewer than 6 micrograms of total RNA were isolated from every sample. General study points: Per-million-T-cell TCR beta diversity fell roughly linearly with age.

In regard to this clonotype: Its antigen is unidentified.

V gene TRBV2 combines with J gene TRBJ2-1; D perhaps matches TRBD2 (5 bases). The clonotype originates from a man in his 60s in good health. The sample comprised blood. The CDR3: CASSETGFSYNEQFF. The CDR3 coding sequence is TGTGCCAGCAGTGAAACGGGATTCTCCTACAATGAGCAGTTCTTC.